The present entry profiles one TCR beta chain with its context. This sample was included in a study of blood T cell repertoires in COVID-19. In the study overall: PBMCs, B-cell-depleted T cells, or T cells provided the cDNA or gDNA that made up the material.

Those enrolled, adults aged roughly 18 to 90 years, came from about two dozen US areas. Symptom resolution, clearance, or two negative PCRs marked donors in Cohort 3 as recovered. With 2 bases removed from V and 1 base from J, the gap between germline ends came to 11 bases. Germline V gene data show CDR1 as SGHDN and CDR2 as FVKESK. The CDR3 contains 15 residues. Profiled with immunoSEQ multiplex PCR; TCRdb holds only in-frame clones, not every one. The sample yields fewer than 400,000 clones, 92% seen once. This TCR was recovered from a woman in her 30s who had recovered from COVID-19. This rearrangement joins TRBV14 to TRBJ1-2; D is perhaps TRBD1 (5 bases). The sequenced material came from PBMCs or T cells enriched from blood (not recorded which). CDR3 nucleotides: TGTGCCAGCAGCCAACAGGGAGGGAATAACTATGGCTACACCTTC. Translation gives CASSQQGGNNYGYTF.